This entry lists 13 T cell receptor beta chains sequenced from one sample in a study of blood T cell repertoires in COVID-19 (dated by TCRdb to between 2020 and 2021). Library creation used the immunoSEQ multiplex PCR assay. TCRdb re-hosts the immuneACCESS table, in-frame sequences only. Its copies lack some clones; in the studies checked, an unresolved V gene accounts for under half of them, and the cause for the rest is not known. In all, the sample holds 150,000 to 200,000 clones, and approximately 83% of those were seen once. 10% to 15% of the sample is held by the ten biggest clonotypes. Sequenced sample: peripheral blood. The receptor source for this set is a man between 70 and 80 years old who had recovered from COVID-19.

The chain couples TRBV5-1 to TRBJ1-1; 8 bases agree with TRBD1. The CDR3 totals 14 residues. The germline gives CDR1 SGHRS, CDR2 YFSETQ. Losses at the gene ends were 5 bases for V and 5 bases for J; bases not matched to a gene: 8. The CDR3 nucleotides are TGCGCCAGCAGTTTCCAGGGGGCCGGGACTGAAGCTTTCTTT. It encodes CASSFQGAGTEAFF.

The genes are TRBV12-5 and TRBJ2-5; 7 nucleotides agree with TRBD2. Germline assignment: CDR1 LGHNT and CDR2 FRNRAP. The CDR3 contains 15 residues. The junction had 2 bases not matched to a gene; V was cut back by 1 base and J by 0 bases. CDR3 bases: TGTGCTAGTGGTTTGGGGCTAGCGGACCAAGAGACCCAGTACTTC. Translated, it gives CASGLGLADQETQYF.

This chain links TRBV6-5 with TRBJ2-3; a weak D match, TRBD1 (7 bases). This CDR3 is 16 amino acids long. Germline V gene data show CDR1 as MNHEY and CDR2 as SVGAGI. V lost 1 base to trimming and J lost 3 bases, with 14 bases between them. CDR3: CASSYFGGGTTDTQYF. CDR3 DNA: TGTGCCAGCAGTTACTTCGGAGGGGGCACGACAGATACGCAGTATTTT.

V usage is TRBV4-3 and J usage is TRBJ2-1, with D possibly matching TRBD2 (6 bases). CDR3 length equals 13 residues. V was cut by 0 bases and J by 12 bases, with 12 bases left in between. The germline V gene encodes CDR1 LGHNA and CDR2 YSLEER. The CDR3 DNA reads TGCGCCAGCAGCCAAGAAAGGTCCGGGGGGCAGTTCTTC. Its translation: CASSQERSGGQFF.

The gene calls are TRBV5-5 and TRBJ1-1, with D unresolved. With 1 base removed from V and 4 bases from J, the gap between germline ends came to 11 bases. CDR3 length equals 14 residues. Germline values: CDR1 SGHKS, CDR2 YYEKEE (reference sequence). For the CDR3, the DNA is TGTGCCAGCAGCTTGTCGGGGTCGGGCACTGAAGCTTTCTTT. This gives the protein CASSLSGSGTEAFF.

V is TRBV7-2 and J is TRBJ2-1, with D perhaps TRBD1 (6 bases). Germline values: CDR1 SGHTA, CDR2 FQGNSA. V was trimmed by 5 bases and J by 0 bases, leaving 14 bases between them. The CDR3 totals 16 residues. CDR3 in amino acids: CASSLDRDTSYNEQFF. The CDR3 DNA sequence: TGTGCCAGCAGCCTCGACCGGGACACCTCCTACAATGAGCAGTTCTTC.

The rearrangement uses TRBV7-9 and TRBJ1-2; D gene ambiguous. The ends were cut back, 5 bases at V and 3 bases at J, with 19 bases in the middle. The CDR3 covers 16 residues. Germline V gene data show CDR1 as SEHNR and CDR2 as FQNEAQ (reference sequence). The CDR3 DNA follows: TGTGCCAGCAGCAGATGGACGGAGGTTACGGACTATGGCTACACCTTC. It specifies CASSRWTEVTDYGYTF.

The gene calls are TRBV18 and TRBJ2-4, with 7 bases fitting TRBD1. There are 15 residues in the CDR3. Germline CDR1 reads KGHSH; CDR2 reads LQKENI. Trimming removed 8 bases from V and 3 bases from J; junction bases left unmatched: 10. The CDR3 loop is CASHPTGSDKNIQYF. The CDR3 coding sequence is TGTGCCAGCCACCCGACAGGGAGCGACAAAAACATTCAGTACTTC.

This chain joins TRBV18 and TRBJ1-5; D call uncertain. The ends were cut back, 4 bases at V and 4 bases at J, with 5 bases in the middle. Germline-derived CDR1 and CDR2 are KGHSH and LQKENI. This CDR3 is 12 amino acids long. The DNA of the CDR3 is TGTGCCAGCTCACTCCAAAATCAGCCCCAGCATTTT. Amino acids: CASSLQNQPQHF.

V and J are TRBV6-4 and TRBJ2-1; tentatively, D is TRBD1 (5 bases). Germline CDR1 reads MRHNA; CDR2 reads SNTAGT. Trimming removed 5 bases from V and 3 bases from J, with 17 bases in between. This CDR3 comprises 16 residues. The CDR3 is CASSSSRTTYYNEQFF. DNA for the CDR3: TGTGCCAGCAGTTCCTCGCGGACAACTTACTACAATGAGCAGTTCTTC.

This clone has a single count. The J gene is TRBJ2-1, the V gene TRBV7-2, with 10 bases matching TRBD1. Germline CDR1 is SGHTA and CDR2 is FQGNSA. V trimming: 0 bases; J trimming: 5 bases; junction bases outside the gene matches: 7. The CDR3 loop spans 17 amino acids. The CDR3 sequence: CASSLAGGQGYHNEQFF. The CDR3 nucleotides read TGTGCCAGCAGCTTAGCGGGGGGACAGGGGTACCACAATGAGCAGTTCTTC.

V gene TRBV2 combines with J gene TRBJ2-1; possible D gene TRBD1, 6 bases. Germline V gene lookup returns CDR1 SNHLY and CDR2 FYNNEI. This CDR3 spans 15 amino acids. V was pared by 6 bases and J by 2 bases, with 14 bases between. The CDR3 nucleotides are TGTGCCAGCAGAGTAACAGGGACCCCCTACAATGAGCAGTTCTTC. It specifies CASRVTGTPYNEQFF. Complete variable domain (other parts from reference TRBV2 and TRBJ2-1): EPEVTQTPSHQVTQMGQEVILRCVPISNHLYFYWYRQILGQKVEFLVSFYNNEISEKSEIFDDQFSVERPDGSNFTLKIRSTKLEDSAMYFCASRVTGTPYNEQFFGPGTRLTVL.

Written as DNA, the CDR3 is TGTGCCAGCAGCCCTGGGACTAGCGGGGGTCTTGGGGAGACCCAGTACTTC. Its translation: CASSPGTSGGLGETQYF. The chain uses TRBV11-2 and TRBJ2-5, with 14 bases that match TRBD2. The V and J ends lost 5 bases and 5 bases, in that order; junction bases with no gene match: 10. The CDR3 totals 17 residues. CDR1 and CDR2 from the germline V gene are SGHAT and FQNNGV. Complete variable domain (other parts from reference TRBV11-2 and TRBJ2-5): EAGVAQSPRYKIIEKRQSVAFWCNPISGHATLYWYQQILGQGPKLLIQFQNNGVVDDSQLPKDRFSAERLKGVDSTLKIQPAKLEDSAVYLCASSPGTSGGLGETQYFGPGTRLLVL.